The source of this T cell receptor (beta chain) is a study of CD8+ T cells in alopecia areata. Overall study results and limits: Scalp specimens additionally yield sequences from normal skin's resident alphabeta T cells. Between patients, shared TCR sequences were less clear than in mice. This was possibly due in part to HLA diversity in the patient population. Many expanded lesional clones stayed in scalp and blood while on tofacitinib.

Described treatment: oral pan-JAK inhibitor, 5-10 mg twice daily. CDR3 length: 15 amino acids. Trimming left V 1 base short and J 0 bases short, with 8 bases between. Germline-derived CDR1 and CDR2 are SGHTA and FQGNSA. About this clone itself: Its antigen is unidentified.

RNA extraction and reverse transcription yielded cDNA as sequencing template. Sequenced by immunoSEQ multiplex PCR; TCRdb stores in-frame clones only, minus some. This sample has some 190,000 clones, with 50% to 70% found just once. Source: CD4+ T cells sorted from blood, taken at approximately week 49, from a patient treated with tofacitinib. The receptor was isolated from a human donor with alopecia areata. This sequence joins TRBV7-2 and TRBJ2-3, with D unresolved. The CDR3 here is CASSLDRASTDTQYF. In DNA, the CDR3 is TGTGCCAGCAGCTTAGACCGGGCTAGCACAGATACGCAGTATTTT.